One and the same sample provided the 13 T cell receptor beta chains below, sequenced in a study of CD8 T cells in Susac syndrome. Random hexamers were used to reverse transcribe the RNA input (about 0.5 to 1 ug). TCRdb processed the immunoSEQ multiplex PCR reads anew with MiXCR; each CDR3 protein has one entry. The sample yields under 85,000 distinct CDR3 sequences, roughly 92% seen once. The sequenced sample was CD8+ T cells from PBMCs. These receptors were obtained from a human donor with Susac syndrome.

The chain carries TRBV2 and TRBJ2-1; weak D call: TRBD1 (6 bases). Trimming took 10 bases from V and 0 from J, leaving 13 bases between them. CDR1 and CDR2 (germline): SNHLY, FYNNEI. The CDR3 runs to 14 residues. The CDR3 is CANGQSSSYNEQFF. The CDR3 nucleotides read TGTGCCAACGGACAGAGTAGCTCCTACAATGAGCAGTTCTTC.

This chain links TRBV9 with TRBJ1-4; D not resolved. Trimming removed 0 bases at V and 3 bases at J, with 9 bases between. CDR3 length: 15 residues. The germline V gene encodes CDR1 SGDLS and CDR2 YYNGEE. The CDR3 bases are TGTGCCAGCAGCGTAGAGGGCTTACCTAATGAAAAACTGTTTTTT. Amino acids: CASSVEGLPNEKLFF. Looking up the rest from reference TRBV9 and TRBJ1-4 gives the full variable domain: DSGVTQTPKHLITATGQRVTLRCSPRSGDLSVYWYQQSLDQGLQFLIQYYNGEERAKGNILERFSAQQFPDLHSELNLSSLELGDSALYFCASSVEGLPNEKLFFGSGTQLSVL.

This rearrangement joins TRBV12-3 or TRBV12-4 to TRBJ2-1; the match to TRBD2 covers 7 bases. J was trimmed by 2 bases and V by 6 bases; bases with no gene match: 10. The CDR3 is made up of 16 amino acids. The CDR3 DNA is TGTGCCAGCAGCACCTGGGGGGGAGGGCCCTACAATGAGCAGTTCTTC. Translation gives CASSTWGGGPYNEQFF.

The chain couples TRBV20-1 to TRBJ2-1, with D possibly being TRBD2 (5 bases). This CDR3 is built from 13 residues. Trimming shortened V by 0 bases and J by 9 bases, and 12 bases separated the two germline ends. Germline CDR1 and CDR2: DFQATT and SNEGSKA (reference sequence). CDR3 amino acids: CSARDDYPSEQFF. CDR3 nucleotides: TGCAGTGCTAGAGATGACTACCCCAGTGAGCAGTTCTTC.

The gene calls are TRBV7-9 and TRBJ2-2; 13 positions agree with TRBD2. CDR1 SEHNR and CDR2 FQNEAQ come from the germline V gene (reference sequence). The ends lost 6 bases at V and 2 bases at J; junction bases unmatched: 6. The CDR3 sequence is 17 residues long. The chain's CDR3 is CASRSGLAGYNTGELFF. The CDR3 nucleotides are TGTGCCAGCAGGTCGGGACTAGCGGGATATAACACCGGGGAGCTGTTTTTT.

This chain links TRBV4-2 with TRBJ1-6; D is undetermined. The V and J ends lost 1 base and 1 base respectively, with 5 bases between them. This CDR3 comprises 15 residues. In germline, CDR1 is LGHNA, CDR2 YNFKEQ. The CDR3 loop reads CASSQAGSYNSPLHF. The CDR3 nucleotides read TGTGCCAGCAGCCAAGCGGGTTCCTATAATTCACCCCTCCACTTT.

Points on this clonotype: Without the conserved terminal phenylalanine or tryptophan, this CDR3 likely stems from a read error. It is unclear where the CDR3 begins or ends on the DNA, so no DNA is shown, and the CDR3 is as TCRdb lists it. The CDR3 sequence: CASSFPSYEQQH. This sequence joins TRBV5-1 and TRBJ2-7. The V gene's germline CDR1 is SGHRS and CDR2 YFSETQ. The CDR3 length equals 12 residues, ends included.

The chain is built from TRBV7-8 and TRBJ2-5, with TRBD1 matching 9 bases. J gave up 2 bases and V 1 base, and 2 bases lay outside the gene matches. Germline V gene sequence: CDR1 SGHVS, CDR2 FQNEAQ. The CDR3 totals 15 residues. CDR3 residues: CASSLGGQGQETQYF. Written as DNA, the CDR3 is TGTGCCAGCAGCTTAGGGGGACAGGGACAAGAGACCCAGTACTTC.

The CDR3 protein is CASSQDLLLEWQKTRAFF. Written as DNA, the CDR3 is TGCGCCAGCAGCCAAGATCTTCTCTTAGAGTGGCAGAAGACTCGCGCTTTCTTT. The rearrangement joins TRBV4-1 to TRBJ1-1; D unresolved. The CDR3 contains 18 residues. The V end was cut by 0 bases, the J end by 11 bases, with 28 bases between. Germline V gives CDR1 MGHRA, CDR2 YSYEKL.

V is TRBV6-6 and J is TRBJ2-1; D not resolved. CDR1 and CDR2 (germline): MNHNY, SVGAGI (reference sequence). The V gene lost 2 bases and the J gene lost 10 bases, with 15 bases spanning the gap. CDR3 size: 14 residues. The CDR3 bases are TGTGCCAGCAGTTACCCCAACCAAGTACGCGAGCAGTTCTTC. Its translation: CASSYPNQVREQFF.

This clonotype was recorded only once. The chain links TRBV6-5 to TRBJ2-2; 8 positions agree with TRBD1. This CDR3 is 15 amino acids long. From germline, CDR1 is MNHEY and CDR2 SVGAGI. The V gene end was trimmed by 0 bases and the J gene end by 8 bases; junction bases not matched to a gene: 5. CDR3 loop: CASSYSPGQVGELFF. Here the CDR3 DNA reads TGTGCCAGCAGTTACTCACCGGGACAGGTTGGGGAGCTGTTTTTT.

This chain connects TRBV29-1 to TRBJ2-2; D remains unclear. The CDR3 has 11 amino acids. V shed 5 bases and J shed 5 bases, with 6 bases lying between them. Germline assignment: CDR1 SQVTM and CDR2 ANQGSEA. The CDR3 nucleotides are TGCAGCGTTAGAGTTACCGGGGAGCTGTTTTTT. Its translation: CSVRVTGELFF.

V usage is TRBV20-1 and J usage is TRBJ2-7; 8 bases agree with TRBD2. The CDR3 loop spans 14 amino acids. Trimming at V came to 6 bases and at J to 1 base, leaving 8 bases not matched to a gene. The germline V gene has CDR1 DFQATT and CDR2 SNEGSKA (reference sequence). The CDR3 DNA follows: TGCAGTGCCGCAATGACTAGCGAATCCTACGAGCAGTACTTC. It codes for CSAAMTSESYEQYF.